This is a list of T cell receptor beta chains from one sample in a study of T cell repertoires in cytomegalovirus infection. Their target antigens are unknown. In TCRdb, the reads were re-called with MiXCR into one record per CDR3 protein. Among tens of thousands of distinct CDR3 sequences listed, less than 30% were seen once. The sequenced sample was CD8+ T cells from cultured PBMCs, obtained from culture after CMV antigen stimulation. These receptors were obtained from a human donor in good health (CMV status not recorded). Some clones in this sample may be carry-over from other donors' samples. CDR3s include the opening cysteine and the closing phenylalanine or tryptophan. Clone size, where shown, is once, few, many, or a class for clones that have expanded.

clone_size v_call cdr3_aa
many TRBV5-1 CASSNRGVNTDTQYF
once TRBV6-1 CASSDLTGGKEKLFF
few TRBV3-1 CASSLWQSLSDTQYF
few TRBV7-6 CASSYSGGGAGEQYF
NA TRBV30 CAWSVGLAGSSYEQYF
NA TRBV5-4 CASSITGSTNYGYTF
few TRBV4-1 CASSQDTGTLYEQYF
few TRBV20-1 CSARQLAGTYEQYF
NA TRBV27 CASSHGPETQYF
NA TRBV11-2 CASSQDTDTQYF
few TRBV27 CASSSPTSGGPNEQFF
many TRBV5-6 CASSLDTANAEAFF
NA TRBV7-6 CASSFEGADTQYF
NA TRBV19 CASSWTGSGNTIFF
few TRBV7-9 CASSPRKAGEYGELFF
few TRBV4-3 CASSQDLEGGETQYF
few TRBV13 CASSPRDRGAYEQYF
few TRBV27 CASSLLAGGGETQYF
few TRBV27 CASSLSLQGINEQYF
NA TRBV12-3/TRBV12-4 CASSSTTGVEEAFF